Detailed here is one T cell receptor beta chain. No antigen is known for it. TCRdb reprocessed the reads via MiXCR and lists one record per CDR3 protein. The sample yields about 350,000 distinct CDR3 sequences, about 35% seen once. These data belong to a study of T cell repertoires in cytomegalovirus infection. Trimming shortened V by 3 bases and J by 1 base, and 15 bases separated the two germline ends. Germline V gene lookup returns CDR1 MNHEY and CDR2 SMNVEV (reference sequence). The CDR3 is 16 amino acids. This sequence joins TRBV27 and TRBJ1-1, with D possibly being TRBD1 (6 bases). Specimen: cultured PBMCs, collected from culture after CMV antigen stimulation. The receptor comes from a human donor in good health (CMV status not recorded). Some clones in this sample may be carry-over from other donors' samples. CDR3 sequence (DNA): TGTGCCAGCAGTTTGCAACCCGGGACAACGAACACTGAAGCTTTCTTT. It translates to CASSLQPGTTNTEAFF.